This T cell receptor beta chain was obtained from a study of T-cell memory formation after mild COVID-19. Points from the study as a whole: Day 15 to 85 contracting clones showed balanced CD4/CD8; later expanders leaned CD4+. In pre-infection memory, a portion of responding clones appeared, which suggested that cross-reactive memory joined.

Constant-segment primers and 5'RACE yielded cDNA libraries for TCR alpha and TCR beta, each carrying sample barcodes and UMIs. MiXCR was run by TCRdb on the 5' RACE reads, yielding one entry per CDR3 protein. The table records about 140,000 distinct CDR3 sequences, about 15% of them present only once. Germline V gene data show CDR1 as SEHNR and CDR2 as FQNEAQ (reference sequence). Trimming removed 0 bases from V and 1 base from J, with 9 bases in between. The CDR3 contains 16 residues. About this clonotype: The antigen remains undetermined.

The clonotype comes from an adult woman who had mild COVID-19 (a few samples of this study predate the infection). Cell type and time point are not known. This chain uses TRBV7-9 with TRBJ2-2, with D tentatively TRBD1 or TRBD2 (5 bases each). The sample was PBMCs or a T cell subset sorted from them (not recorded which). DNA of the CDR3: TGTGCCAGCAGCTTAGCGAGGGGCTGGAACACCGGGGAGCTGTTTTTT. It encodes CASSLARGWNTGELFF.